The present T cell receptor (beta chain) was sequenced within a study of shared T cell receptors in the human thymus. Sequenced by immunoSEQ multiplex PCR; TCRdb stores in-frame clones only, minus some. The data contain around 67,000 clones, around 96% of them singletons. V was cut by 7 bases and J by 0 bases, with 13 bases left in between. CDR1 and CDR2 (germline): LNHDA, SQIVND (reference sequence). The CDR3 is 15 residues long. The clonotype comes from a human donor. The chain joins TRBV19 to TRBJ1-3, with D possibly TRBD1 on 5 matching bases. Sequenced sample: thymocytes. CDR3 in amino acids: CASTLQVSSGNTIYF. The CDR3 DNA sequence: TGTGCCAGTACCTTACAGGTTAGCTCTGGAAACACCATATATTTT. Full variable domain (outside the CDR3, taken from reference TRBV19 and TRBJ1-3): DGGITQSPKYLFRKEGQNVTLSCEQNLNHDAMYWYRQDPGQGLRLIYYSQIVNDFQKGDIAEGYSVSREKKESFPLTVTSAQKNPTAFYLCASTLQVSSGNTIYFGEGSWLTVV.